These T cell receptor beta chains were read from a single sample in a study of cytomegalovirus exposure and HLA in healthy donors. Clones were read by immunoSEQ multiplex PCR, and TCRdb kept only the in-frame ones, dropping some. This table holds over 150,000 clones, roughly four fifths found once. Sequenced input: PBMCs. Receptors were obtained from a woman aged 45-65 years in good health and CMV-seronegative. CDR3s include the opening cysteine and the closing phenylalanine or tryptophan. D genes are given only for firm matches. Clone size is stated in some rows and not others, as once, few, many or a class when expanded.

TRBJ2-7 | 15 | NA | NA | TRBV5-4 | TGTGCCAGCAGCTTGGCGGTGGTTTCGCATTACGAGCAGTACTTC | CASSLAVVSHYEQYF
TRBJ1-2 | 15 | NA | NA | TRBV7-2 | TGTGCCAGCAACCGGGGTTCGCTGGGTAACTATGGCTACACCTTC | CASNRGSLGNYGYTF
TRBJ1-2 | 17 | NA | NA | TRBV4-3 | TGCGCCAGCAAAGAAAGTCTGGCGGGACTTCTTGGGGGTGGCTACACCTTC | CASKESLAGLLGGGYTF
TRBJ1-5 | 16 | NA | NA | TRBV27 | TGTGCCAGCAGTTCGCCAAGGGAGAATAGCAATCAGCCCCAGCATTTT | CASSSPRENSNQPQHF
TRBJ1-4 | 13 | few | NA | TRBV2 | TGTGCCAGCAGCGGGGGGCCGGGTGAAAAACTGTTTTTT | CASSGGPGEKLFF
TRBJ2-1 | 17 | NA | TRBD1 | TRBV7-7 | TGTGCCAGCAGCTTAGCTGTCCGGACAGGGTTCAACAATGAGCAGTTCTTC | CASSLAVRTGFNNEQFF
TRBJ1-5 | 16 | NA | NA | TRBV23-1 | TGCGCCAGCAGTCAATCGATAAGGAGGGGCAATCAGCCCCAGCATTTT | CASSQSIRRGNQPQHF
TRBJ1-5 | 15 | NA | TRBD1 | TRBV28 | TGTGCCAGCAGTTGGGACAGGGAGTTTAATCAGCCCCAGCATTTT | CASSWDREFNQPQHF
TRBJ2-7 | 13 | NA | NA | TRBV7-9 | TGTGCCAGCAGCTTAAGCAGGGGAGACGAGCAGTACTTC | CASSLSRGDEQYF
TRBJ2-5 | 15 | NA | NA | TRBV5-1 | TGCGCCAGCAGCTTGGGGGTCGACAGGAGCGAGACCCAGTACTTC | CASSLGVDRSETQYF
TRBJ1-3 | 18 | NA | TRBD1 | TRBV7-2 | TGTGCCAGCAGCTTAGGTGTGACAGGGAGGCTCTCTGGAAACACCATATATTTT | CASSLGVTGRLSGNTIYF
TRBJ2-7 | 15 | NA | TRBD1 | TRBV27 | TGTGCCAGCAGTCTTCGGACAGGGCTCTCCTACGAGCAGTACTTC | CASSLRTGLSYEQYF
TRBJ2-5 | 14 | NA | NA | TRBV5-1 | TGCGCCAGCTCCTCCGGGTCGCCCCAAGAGACCCAGTACTTC | CASSSGSPQETQYF
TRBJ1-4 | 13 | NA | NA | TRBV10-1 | TGCGCCCAGGGAGGGACGGTTAGTGAAAAACTGTTTTTT | CAQGGTVSEKLFF
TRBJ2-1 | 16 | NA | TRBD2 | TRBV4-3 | TGCGCCAGCAGCCAAGATGCGGCTAGCGGGATGGTGGAGCAGTTCTTC | CASSQDAASGMVEQFF
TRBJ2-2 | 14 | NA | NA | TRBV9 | TGTGCCAGCAGCAGCCCCTCTCACACCGGGGAGCTGTTTTTT | CASSSPSHTGELFF
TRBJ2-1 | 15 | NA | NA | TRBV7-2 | TGTGCCAGCAGCGCTTCTGGGACTCTCGGTAAGGAGCAGTTCTTC | CASSASGTLGKEQFF
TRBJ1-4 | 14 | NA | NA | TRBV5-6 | TGTGCCAGCAGTTTGGGAGCAACTAATGAAAAACTGTTTTTT | CASSLGATNEKLFF
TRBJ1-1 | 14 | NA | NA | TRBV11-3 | TGTGCCAGCAGCTCCAGCAGGTTGGGCACTGAAGCTTTCTTT | CASSSSRLGTEAFF
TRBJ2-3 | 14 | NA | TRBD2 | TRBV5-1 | TGCGCCAGCAGCCCGGGGGGGTTCACAGATACGCAGTATTTT | CASSPGGFTDTQYF
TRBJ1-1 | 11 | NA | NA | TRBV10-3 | TGTGCCATCAGTGAGAGAGGGTTGGCTTTCTTT | CAISERGLAFF
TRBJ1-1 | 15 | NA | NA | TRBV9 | TGTGCCAGCAGCGTAGGGACAGAGAGTCACACTGAAGCTTTCTTT | CASSVGTESHTEAFF
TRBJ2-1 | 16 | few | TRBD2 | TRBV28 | TGTGCCAGCAGACCGAGGGGAGCGGGAGTAGACAATGAGCAGTTCTTC | CASRPRGAGVDNEQFF
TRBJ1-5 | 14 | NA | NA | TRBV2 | TGTGCCAGCAGTGAGAGAAGGGGGAATCAGCCCCAGCATTTT | CASSERRGNQPQHF
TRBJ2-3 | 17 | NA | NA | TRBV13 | TGTGCCAGCAGCGGAAAGAGGTGGGGGGGCCTTACAGATACGCAGTATTTT | CASSGKRWGGLTDTQYF
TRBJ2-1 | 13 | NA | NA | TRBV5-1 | TGCGCCAGCAGCTTGACAGAAGACAATGAGCAGTTCTTC | CASSLTEDNEQFF
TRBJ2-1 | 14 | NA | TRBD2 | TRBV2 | TGTGCCGGAAAAACTAGCGGGGGGGCTCGAGAGCAGTTCTTC | CAGKTSGGAREQFF
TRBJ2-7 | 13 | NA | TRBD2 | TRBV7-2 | TGTGCCAGCAGCACAAGCGGGGGGTACGAGCAGTACTTC | CASSTSGGYEQYF
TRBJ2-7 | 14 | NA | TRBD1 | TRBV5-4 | TGTGCCAGCAGCCCACAGGGGGATATCTACGAGCAGTACTTC | CASSPQGDIYEQYF
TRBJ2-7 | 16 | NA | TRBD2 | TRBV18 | TGTGCCAGCTCACCAGGGCTAGCGGGAGGAAGGAACGAGCAGTACTTC | CASSPGLAGGRNEQYF
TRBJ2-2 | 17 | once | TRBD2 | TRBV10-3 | TGTGCCATCAGTGCGGTAGCGGGGGGGCCTGGAACCGGGGAGCTGTTTTTT | CAISAVAGGPGTGELFF
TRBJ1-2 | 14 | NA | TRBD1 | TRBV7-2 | TGTGCCAGCAGCTTAACAGGGGGCAACTATGGCTACACCTTC | CASSLTGGNYGYTF
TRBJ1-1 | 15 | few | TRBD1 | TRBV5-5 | TGTGCCAGCAGCCCCAAAATGACAGGGTACACTGAAGCTTTCTTT | CASSPKMTGYTEAFF
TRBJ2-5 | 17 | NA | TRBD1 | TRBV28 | TGTGCCAGCAGCCTGGACTTCCGGGACAGGGGCCAAGAGACCCAGTACTTC | CASSLDFRDRGQETQYF
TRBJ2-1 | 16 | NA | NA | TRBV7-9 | TGTTCCAGCAGCGCACAGGCCTTCAGCTCCTACAATGAGCAGTTCTTC | CSSSAQAFSSYNEQFF
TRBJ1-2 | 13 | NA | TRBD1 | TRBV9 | TGTGCCAGCAGCAAGACAGGGAACTATGGCTACACCTTC | CASSKTGNYGYTF
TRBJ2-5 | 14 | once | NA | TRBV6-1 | TGTGCCAGCAGTGATTTCCGGGAAGTGGAGACCCAGTACTTC | CASSDFREVETQYF
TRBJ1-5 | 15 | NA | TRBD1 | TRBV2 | TGTGCCAGCAGTGGACAGGGCCTTAGCAATCAGCCCCAGCATTTT | CASSGQGLSNQPQHF
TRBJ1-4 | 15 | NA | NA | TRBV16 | TGTGCCAGCAGCCCCCTGACAGCCACTAATGAAAAACTGTTTTTT | CASSPLTATNEKLFF
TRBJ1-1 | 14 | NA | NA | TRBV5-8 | TGTGCCAGCAGCCTGTATCGGGAGGGAACTGAAGCTTTCTTT | CASSLYREGTEAFF
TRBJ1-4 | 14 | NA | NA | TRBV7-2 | TGTGCCAGCAGCTTAGTAGGGGGTAATGAAAAACTGTTTTTT | CASSLVGGNEKLFF
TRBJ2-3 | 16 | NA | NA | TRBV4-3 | TGCGCCAGCAGCCAACCCCCGGGACTCGGCACAGATACGCAGTATTTT | CASSQPPGLGTDTQYF
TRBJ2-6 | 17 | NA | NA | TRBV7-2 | TGTGCCAGCAGCTTGAGGGCAGCCCCATCTGGGGCCAACGTCCTGACTTTC | CASSLRAAPSGANVLTF